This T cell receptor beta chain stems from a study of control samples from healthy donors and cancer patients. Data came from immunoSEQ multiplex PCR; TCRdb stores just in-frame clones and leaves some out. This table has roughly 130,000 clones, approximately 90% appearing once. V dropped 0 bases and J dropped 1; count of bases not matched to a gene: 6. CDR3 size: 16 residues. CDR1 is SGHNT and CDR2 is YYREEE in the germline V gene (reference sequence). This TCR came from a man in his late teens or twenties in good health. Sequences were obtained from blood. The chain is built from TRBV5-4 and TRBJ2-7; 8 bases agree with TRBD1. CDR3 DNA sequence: TGTGCCAGCAGCTTGGGGCGTCAGGGGGCTTCCTACGAGCAGTACTTC. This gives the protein CASSLGRQGASYEQYF. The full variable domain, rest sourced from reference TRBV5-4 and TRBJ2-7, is ETGVTQSPTHLIKTRGQQVTLRCSSQSGHNTVSWYQQALGQGPQFIFQYYREEENGRGNFPPRFSGLQFPNYSSELNVNALELDDSALYLCASSLGRQGASYEQYFGPGTRLTVT.